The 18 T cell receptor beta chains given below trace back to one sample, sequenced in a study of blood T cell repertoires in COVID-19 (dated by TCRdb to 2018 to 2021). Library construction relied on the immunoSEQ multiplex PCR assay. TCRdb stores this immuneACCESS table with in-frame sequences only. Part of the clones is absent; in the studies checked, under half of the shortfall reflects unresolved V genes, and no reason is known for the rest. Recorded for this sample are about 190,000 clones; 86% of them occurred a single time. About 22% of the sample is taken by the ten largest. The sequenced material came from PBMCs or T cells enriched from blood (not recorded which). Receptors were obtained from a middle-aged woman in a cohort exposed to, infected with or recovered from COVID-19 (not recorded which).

CDR3: CASSPRASGSRAQFF. CDR3 nucleotides: TGTGCCAGCAGCCCACGGGCTAGCGGGAGTAGGGCGCAGTTCTTC. The gene calls are TRBV7-2 and TRBJ2-1, with 10 bases aligning to TRBD2. Trimming cost V 5 bases and J 12 bases; bases outside gene matches: 13. The CDR3 runs to 15 residues. Germline values: CDR1 SGHTA, CDR2 FQGNSA.

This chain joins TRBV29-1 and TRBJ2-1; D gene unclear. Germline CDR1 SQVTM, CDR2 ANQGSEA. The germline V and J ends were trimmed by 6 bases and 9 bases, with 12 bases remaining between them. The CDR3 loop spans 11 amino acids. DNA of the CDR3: TGCAGCGTCCGCCCCCTATCTGAGCAGTTCTTC. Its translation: CSVRPLSEQFF.

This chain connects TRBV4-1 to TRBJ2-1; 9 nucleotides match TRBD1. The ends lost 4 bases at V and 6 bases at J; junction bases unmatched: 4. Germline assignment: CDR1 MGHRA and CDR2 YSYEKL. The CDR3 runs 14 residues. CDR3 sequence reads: CASSLDRGPNEQFF. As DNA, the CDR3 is TGCGCCAGCAGCCTGGACAGGGGACCCAATGAGCAGTTCTTC.

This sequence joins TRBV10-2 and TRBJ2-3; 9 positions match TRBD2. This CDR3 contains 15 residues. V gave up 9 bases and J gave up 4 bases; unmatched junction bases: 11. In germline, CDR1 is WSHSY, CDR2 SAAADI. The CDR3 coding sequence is TGCGCCAGGTGGGGGGTAGCGGGGGAGGCAGATACGCAGTATTTT. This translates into CARWGVAGEADTQYF.

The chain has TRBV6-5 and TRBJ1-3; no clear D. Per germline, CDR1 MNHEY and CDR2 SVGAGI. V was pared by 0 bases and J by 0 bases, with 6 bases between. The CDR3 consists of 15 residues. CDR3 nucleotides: TGTGCCAGCAGTTACTCGACTGACTCTGGAAACACCATATATTTT. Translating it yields CASSYSTDSGNTIYF.

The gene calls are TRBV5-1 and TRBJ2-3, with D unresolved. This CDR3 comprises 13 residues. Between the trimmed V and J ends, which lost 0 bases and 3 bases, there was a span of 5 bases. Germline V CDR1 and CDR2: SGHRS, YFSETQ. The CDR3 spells CASSLVPTDTQYF. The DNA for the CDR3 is TGCGCCAGCAGCTTGGTCCCGACAGATACGCAGTATTTT.

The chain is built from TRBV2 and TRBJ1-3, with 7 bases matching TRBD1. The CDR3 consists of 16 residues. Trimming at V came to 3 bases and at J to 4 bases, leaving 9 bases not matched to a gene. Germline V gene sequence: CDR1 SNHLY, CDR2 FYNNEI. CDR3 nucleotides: TGTGCCAGCAGTGACCGCGACAGGGCGGGAGGAAACACCATATATTTT. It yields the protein CASSDRDRAGGNTIYF.

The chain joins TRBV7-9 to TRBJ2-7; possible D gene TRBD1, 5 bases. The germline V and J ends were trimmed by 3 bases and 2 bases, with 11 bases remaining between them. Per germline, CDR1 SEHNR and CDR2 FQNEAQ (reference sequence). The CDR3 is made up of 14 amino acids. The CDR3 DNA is TGTGCCAGCAGCTTCTCCAGCAGGGCCTACGAGCAGTACTTC. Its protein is CASSFSSRAYEQYF.

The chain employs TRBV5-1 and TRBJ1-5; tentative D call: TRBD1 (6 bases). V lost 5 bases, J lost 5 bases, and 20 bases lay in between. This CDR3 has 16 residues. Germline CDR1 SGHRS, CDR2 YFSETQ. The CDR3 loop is CASSQGPGFGDQPQHF. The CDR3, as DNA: TGCGCCAGCAGTCAGGGGCCGGGTTTTGGGGATCAGCCCCAGCATTTT.

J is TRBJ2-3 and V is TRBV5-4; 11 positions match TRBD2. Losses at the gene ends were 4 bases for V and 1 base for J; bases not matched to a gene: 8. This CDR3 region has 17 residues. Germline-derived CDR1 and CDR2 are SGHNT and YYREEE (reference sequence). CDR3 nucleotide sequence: TGTGCCAGCAGCCGAGCGCTAGCGGGAGGTCGCACAGATACGCAGTATTTT. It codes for CASSRALAGGRTDTQYF.

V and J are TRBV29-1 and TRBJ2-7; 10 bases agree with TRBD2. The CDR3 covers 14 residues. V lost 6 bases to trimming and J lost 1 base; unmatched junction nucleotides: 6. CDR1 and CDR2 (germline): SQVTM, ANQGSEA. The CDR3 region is CSVLRTSGSYEQYF. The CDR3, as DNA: TGCAGCGTCCTGCGGACTAGCGGATCCTACGAGCAGTACTTC.

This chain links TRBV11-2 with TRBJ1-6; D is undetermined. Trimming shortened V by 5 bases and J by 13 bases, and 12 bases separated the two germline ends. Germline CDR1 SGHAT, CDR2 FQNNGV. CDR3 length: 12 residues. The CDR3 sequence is CASSPYSNPLHF. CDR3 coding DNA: TGTGCCAGCAGCCCCTATTCTAATCCCCTCCACTTT. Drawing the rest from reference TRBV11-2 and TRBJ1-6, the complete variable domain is EAGVAQSPRYKIIEKRQSVAFWCNPISGHATLYWYQQILGQGPKLLIQFQNNGVVDDSQLPKDRFSAERLKGVDSTLKIQPAKLEDSAVYLCASSPYSNPLHFGNGTRLTVT.

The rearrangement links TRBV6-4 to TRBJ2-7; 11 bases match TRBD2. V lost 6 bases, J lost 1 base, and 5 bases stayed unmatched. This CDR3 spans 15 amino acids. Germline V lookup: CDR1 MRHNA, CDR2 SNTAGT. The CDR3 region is CASSAASGGSYEQYF. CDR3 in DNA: TGTGCCAGCAGCGCCGCTAGCGGGGGGTCCTACGAGCAGTACTTC.

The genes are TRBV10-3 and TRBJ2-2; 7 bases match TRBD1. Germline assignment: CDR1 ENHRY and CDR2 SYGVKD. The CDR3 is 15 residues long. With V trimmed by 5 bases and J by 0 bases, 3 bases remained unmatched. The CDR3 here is CAISRQGTNTGELFF. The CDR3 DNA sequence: TGTGCCATCAGTCGACAGGGTACGAACACCGGGGAGCTGTTTTTT.

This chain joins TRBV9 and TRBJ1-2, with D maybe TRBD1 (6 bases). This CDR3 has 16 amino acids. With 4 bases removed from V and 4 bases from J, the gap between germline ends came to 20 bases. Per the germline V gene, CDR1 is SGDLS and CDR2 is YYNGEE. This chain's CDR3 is CASSTASGGAGYGYTF. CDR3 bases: TGTGCCAGCAGCACAGCCAGTGGGGGCGCCGGCTATGGCTACACCTTC.

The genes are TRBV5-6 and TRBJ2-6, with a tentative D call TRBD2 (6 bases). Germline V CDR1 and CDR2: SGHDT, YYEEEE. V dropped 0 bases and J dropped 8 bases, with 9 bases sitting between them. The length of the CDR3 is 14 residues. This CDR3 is CASSLGRGSNVLTF. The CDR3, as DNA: TGTGCCAGCAGCTTGGGGCGGGGTTCCAACGTCCTGACTTTC.

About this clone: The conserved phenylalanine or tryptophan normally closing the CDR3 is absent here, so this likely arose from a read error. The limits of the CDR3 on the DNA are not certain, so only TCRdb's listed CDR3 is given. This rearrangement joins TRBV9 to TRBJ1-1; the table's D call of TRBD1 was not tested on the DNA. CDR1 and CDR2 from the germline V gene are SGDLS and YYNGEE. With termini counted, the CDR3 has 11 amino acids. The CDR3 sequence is CASSVGTGIPL.

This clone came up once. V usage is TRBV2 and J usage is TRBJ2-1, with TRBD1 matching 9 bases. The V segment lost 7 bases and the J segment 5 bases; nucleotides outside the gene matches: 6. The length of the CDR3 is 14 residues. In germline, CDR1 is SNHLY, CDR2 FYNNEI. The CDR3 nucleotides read TGTGCCAGCATAGGGACAGGGTCCAACAATGAGCAGTTCTTC. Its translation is CASIGTGSNNEQFF.